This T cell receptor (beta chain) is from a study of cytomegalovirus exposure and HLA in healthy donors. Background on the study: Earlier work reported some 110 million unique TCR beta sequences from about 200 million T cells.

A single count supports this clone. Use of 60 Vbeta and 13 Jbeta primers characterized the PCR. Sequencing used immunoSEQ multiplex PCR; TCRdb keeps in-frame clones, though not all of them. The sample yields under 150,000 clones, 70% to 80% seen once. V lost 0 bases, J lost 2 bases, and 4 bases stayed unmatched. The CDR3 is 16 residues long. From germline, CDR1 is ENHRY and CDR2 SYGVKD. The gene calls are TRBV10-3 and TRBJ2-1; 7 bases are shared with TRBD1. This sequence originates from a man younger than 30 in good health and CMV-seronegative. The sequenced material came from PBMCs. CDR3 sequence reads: CAISESGQGAYNEQFF. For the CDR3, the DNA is TGTGCCATCAGTGAGTCGGGGCAGGGGGCCTACAATGAGCAGTTCTTC.